The T cell receptor (beta chain) described here comes from a study of T cell responses to AZD1222 COVID-19 vaccine. Trimming stripped 3 bases from V and 7 bases from J, with 6 bases between. The CDR3 sequence is 11 residues long. This clone was detected once. TCRdb's copy holds only in-frame clones and misses some; the assay was immunoSEQ multiplex PCR. The sample consists of 130,000 to 150,000 clones, roughly 90% of them appearing once. Material: peripheral blood, obtained on day 0 of AZD1222 vaccination. This receptor was identified in an adult in good health. V and J are TRBV12-3 or TRBV12-4 and TRBJ1-1; no clear D. CDR3 protein: CASSFFDEAFF. As DNA, the CDR3 is TGTGCCAGCAGTTTCTTCGATGAAGCTTTCTTT.